This T cell receptor beta chain was observed in a study of blood T cell repertoires in COVID-19. Study background: Sites across the United States, Italy and Spain contributed samples from acute and convalescent COVID-19. From T cells, B-cell-depleted T cells, or PBMCs came the material, which was cDNA or gDNA.

CDR3 size: 15 residues. V lost 3 bases and J lost 4; bases outside the gene matches: 7. From germline, CDR1 is SGHDT and CDR2 YYEEEE. The method was immunoSEQ multiplex PCR; TCRdb's version includes in-frame clones alone and lacks a portion of them. The sample lists 260,000 or so clones; over 75% were seen once. The sequencing sample was made of peripheral blood. The J gene is TRBJ1-3, the V gene TRBV5-6, with 7 bases fitting TRBD1. This clonotype was sampled from a human donor in a cohort sampled during active COVID-19. In DNA, the CDR3 is TGTGCCAGCAGCTCTTCGGACAGGCAAGGAAACACCATATATTTT. This sequence encodes CASSSSDRQGNTIYF.